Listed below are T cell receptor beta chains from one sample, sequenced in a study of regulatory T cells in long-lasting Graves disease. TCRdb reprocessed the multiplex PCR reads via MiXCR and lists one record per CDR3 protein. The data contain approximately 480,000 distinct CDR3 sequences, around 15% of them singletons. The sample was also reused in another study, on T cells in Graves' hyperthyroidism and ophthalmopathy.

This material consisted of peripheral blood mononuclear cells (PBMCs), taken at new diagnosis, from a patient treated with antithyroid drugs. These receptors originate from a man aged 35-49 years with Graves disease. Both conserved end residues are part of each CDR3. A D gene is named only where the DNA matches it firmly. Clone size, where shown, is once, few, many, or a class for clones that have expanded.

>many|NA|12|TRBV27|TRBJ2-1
CASSRTGREQFF
TGTGCCAGCAGTCGGACTGGTCGTGAGCAGTTCTTC
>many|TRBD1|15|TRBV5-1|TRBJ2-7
CASSLGDRRAYEQYF
TGCGCCAGCAGCTTGGGGGACAGGAGAGCCTACGAGCAGTACTTC
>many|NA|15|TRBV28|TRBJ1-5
CASSPPGGGGQPQHF
TGTGCCAGCAGTCCGCCGGGAGGCGGAGGCCAGCCCCAGCATTTT
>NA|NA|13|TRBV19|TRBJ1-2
CASSMWWKYGYTF
TGTGCCAGTAGTATGTGGTGGAAGTATGGCTACACCTTC
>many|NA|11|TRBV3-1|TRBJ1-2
CASSQETRVTF
TGTGCCAGCAGCCAAGAGACCCGGGTTACCTTC
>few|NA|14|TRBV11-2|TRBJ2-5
CASSLKPEQETQYF
TGTGCCAGCAGCTTAAAGCCAGAACAAGAGACCCAGTACTTC
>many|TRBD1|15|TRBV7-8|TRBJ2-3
CASTPTGLSADTQYF
TGTGCCAGCACTCCGACAGGGTTAAGCGCAGATACGCAGTATTTT
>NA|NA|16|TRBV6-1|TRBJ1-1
CASSQYRTGGPTEAFF
TGTGCCAGCAGTCAGTACCGTACAGGAGGCCCGACTGAAGCTTTCTTT
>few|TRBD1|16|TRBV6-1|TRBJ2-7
CASSEALTGGYYEQYF
TGTGCCAGCAGTGAAGCTTTAACAGGGGGTTACTACGAGCAGTACTTC
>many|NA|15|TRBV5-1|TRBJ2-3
CASSLDGVSTDTQYF
TGCGCCAGCAGCTTGGATGGGGTTAGCACAGATACGCAGTATTTT
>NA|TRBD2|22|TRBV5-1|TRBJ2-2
CASSQGPRRASGRALNTGELFF
TGCGCCAGCAGCCAGGGACCGCGCCGGGCTAGCGGGAGGGCCCTAAACACCGGGGAGCTGTTTTTT
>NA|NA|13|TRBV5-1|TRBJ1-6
CASSLGEQSPLHF
TGTGCCAGCAGCCTCGGGGAACAGTCACCCCTCCACTTT
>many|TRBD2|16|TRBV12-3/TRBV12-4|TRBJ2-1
CASSPRTSGRWNEQFF
TGTGCCAGCAGTCCCCGGACTAGCGGGAGATGGAATGAGCAGTTCTTC
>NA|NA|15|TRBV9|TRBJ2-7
CASSPRPGVSGEQYF
TGTGCCAGCAGCCCACGGCCAGGGGTCTCAGGCGAGCAGTACTTC
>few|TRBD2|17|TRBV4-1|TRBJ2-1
CASSALPGLVAKNEQFF
TGCGCCAGCAGCGCGCTCCCGGGACTAGTTGCCAAAAATGAGCAGTTCTTC
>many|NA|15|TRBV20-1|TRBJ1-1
CSARDIGQGNTEAFF
TGCAGTGCTAGAGACATCGGGCAGGGCAACACTGAAGCTTTCTTT
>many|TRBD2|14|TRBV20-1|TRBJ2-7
CSARRPSGRYEQYF
TGCAGTGCCCGGAGGCCTAGCGGACGCTACGAGCAGTACTTC